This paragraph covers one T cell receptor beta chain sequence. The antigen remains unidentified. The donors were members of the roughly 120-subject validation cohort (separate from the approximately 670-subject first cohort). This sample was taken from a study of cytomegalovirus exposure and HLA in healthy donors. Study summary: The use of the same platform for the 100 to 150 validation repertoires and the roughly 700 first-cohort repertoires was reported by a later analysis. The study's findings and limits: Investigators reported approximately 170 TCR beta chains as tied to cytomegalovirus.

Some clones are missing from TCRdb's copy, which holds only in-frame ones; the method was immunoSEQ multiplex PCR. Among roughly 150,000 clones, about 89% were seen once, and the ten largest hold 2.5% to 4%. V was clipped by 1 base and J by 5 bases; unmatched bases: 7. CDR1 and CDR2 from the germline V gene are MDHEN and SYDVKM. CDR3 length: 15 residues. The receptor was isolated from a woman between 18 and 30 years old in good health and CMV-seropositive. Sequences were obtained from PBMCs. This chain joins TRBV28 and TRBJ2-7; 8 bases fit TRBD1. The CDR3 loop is CASSLSGGEAHEQYF. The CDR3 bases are TGTGCCAGCAGTTTATCAGGGGGCGAAGCCCACGAGCAGTACTTC.